The rows below give T cell receptor beta chains drawn from one sample of a study of control samples from healthy donors and cancer patients. Sequenced by immunoSEQ multiplex PCR; TCRdb stores in-frame clones only, minus some. The sample comprises about 85,000 clones, about 89% of which are singletons, and 6.5% to 8% rests with the top ten. The sample was blood. These receptor sequences come from a woman aged 60 to 75 in good health. Each CDR3 is given with its conserved first and last residue. A D gene is named only where the DNA matches it firmly.

TRBD1	TRBJ1-2	TRBV4-1	CASSQGTGLGNYGYTF
TRBD2	TRBJ2-2	TRBV19	CASCRAVAGGCTGELFF
TRBD1	TRBJ2-7	TRBV3-1/TRBV3-2	CASSQAGGYEQYF
-	TRBJ2-1	TRBV19	CASSLQPGRSSYNEQFF
-	TRBJ1-1	TRBV30	CAWSLGNFNTEAFF
-	TRBJ1-2	TRBV7-9	CASSLATVYGYTF
TRBD2	TRBJ2-1	TRBV6-6	CASSYTGGLTGNEQFF
TRBD1	TRBJ1-2	TRBV4-1	CASSQDFRTGIDYTF
-	TRBJ1-5	TRBV19	CASSIGGGQPQHF
-	TRBJ2-7	TRBV5-1	CASSFQGSYEQYF
TRBD2	TRBJ2-6	TRBV7-8	CASSLGLAGVFSGANVLTF
TRBD2	TRBJ2-3	TRBV9	CASSVGITSGPSTDTQYF
-	TRBJ1-1	TRBV25-1	CASSRSDRNTEAFF
TRBD1	TRBJ1-2	TRBV12-3/TRBV12-4	CASSLQGAGGYTF
-	TRBJ1-2	TRBV6-2/TRBV6-3	CASCPQRTGTYGYTF
-	TRBJ2-7	TRBV7-9	CASSLSSYEQYF
TRBD2	TRBJ2-2	TRBV3-1/TRBV3-2	CASSQEGTSEGGAGELFF
-	TRBJ1-1	TRBV5-1	CASSLGGGTEAFF
-	TRBJ2-1	TRBV28	CASTRGDSYNEQFF
TRBD2	TRBJ2-5	TRBV12-5	CASGAGTSSDQETQYF
TRBD2	TRBJ2-3	TRBV11-2	CASSPGTSGAARDTQYF
TRBD1	TRBJ1-4	TRBV25-1	CASRGQGGEKLFF
-	TRBJ2-1	TRBV7-2	CASSFNGGVGNEQFF
-	TRBJ2-7	TRBV4-2	CASSQDPQGGSDYEQYF
-	TRBJ1-3	TRBV30	CAWSVHRAYSGNTIYF
TRBD1	TRBJ1-4	TRBV2	CASRGQASEKLFF
-	TRBJ1-2	TRBV10-3	CAISAGAEASYGYTF
-	TRBJ1-1	TRBV7-2	CASSLRDKGEAFF
TRBD1	TRBJ1-1	TRBV28	CASNHRGDPTEAFF